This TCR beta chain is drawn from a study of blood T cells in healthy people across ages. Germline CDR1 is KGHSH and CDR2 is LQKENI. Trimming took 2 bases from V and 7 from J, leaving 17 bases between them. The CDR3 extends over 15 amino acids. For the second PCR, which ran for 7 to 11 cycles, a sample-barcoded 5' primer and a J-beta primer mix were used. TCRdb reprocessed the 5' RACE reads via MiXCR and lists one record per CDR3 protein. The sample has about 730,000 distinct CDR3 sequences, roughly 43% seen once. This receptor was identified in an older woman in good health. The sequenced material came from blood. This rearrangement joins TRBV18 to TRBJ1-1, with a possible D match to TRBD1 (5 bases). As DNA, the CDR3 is TGTGCCAGCTCACCAGTTGGGCAGGGCAAGGGTGAAGCTTTCTTT. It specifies CASSPVGQGKGEAFF.